Ten or more counts support the clone carrying this T cell receptor beta chain. Authors of the study amplified TCR beta CDR3 regions from RNA transcripts. The primer set for the first-round RT-PCR of the TCR CDR3 was HTBI. Via MiXCR, TCRdb re-called the multiplex PCR reads, giving one row per CDR3 protein. In the table there are about 640,000 distinct CDR3 sequences, roughly 15% of which are singletons. The germline V gene has CDR1 KGHDR and CDR2 SFDVKD. The CDR3 is 14 residues long. The V and J ends lost 6 bases and 1 base respectively, with 9 bases between them. This record comes from a study of T cells in Graves' hyperthyroidism and ophthalmopathy.

V and J are TRBV24-1 and TRBJ1-5, with D possibly being TRBD1 (5 bases). Sequenced: blood. This receptor was obtained from a woman aged 45-65 years with Graves' ophthalmopathy. The CDR3 nucleotides read TGTGCCACCAGTCTTGGGGGAAGCAATCAGCCCCAGCATTTT. Translated, it gives CATSLGGSNQPQHF.